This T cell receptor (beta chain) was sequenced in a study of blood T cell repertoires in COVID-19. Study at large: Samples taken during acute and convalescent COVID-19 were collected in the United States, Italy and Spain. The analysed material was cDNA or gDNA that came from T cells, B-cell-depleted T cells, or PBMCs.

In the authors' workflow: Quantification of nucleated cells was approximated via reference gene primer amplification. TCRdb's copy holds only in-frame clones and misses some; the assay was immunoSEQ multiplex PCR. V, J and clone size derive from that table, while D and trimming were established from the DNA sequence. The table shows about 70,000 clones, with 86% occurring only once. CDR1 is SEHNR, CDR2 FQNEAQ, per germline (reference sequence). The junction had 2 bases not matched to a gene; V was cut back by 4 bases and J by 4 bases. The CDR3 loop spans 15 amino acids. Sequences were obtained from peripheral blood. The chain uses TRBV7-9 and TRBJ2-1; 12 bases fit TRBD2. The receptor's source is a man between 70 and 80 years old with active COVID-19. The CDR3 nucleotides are TGTGCCAGCAGCTCCGGGACTAGCGGGTACAATGAGCAGTTCTTC. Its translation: CASSSGTSGYNEQFF.